This is a list of T cell receptor beta chains from one sample in a study of blood T cells in healthy people across ages. One entry per CDR3 protein, called by TCRdb with MiXCR from the 5' RACE reads. This sample has around 940,000 distinct CDR3 sequences, with 51% found just once. The sequencing input was blood. The source is an older woman in good health. The CDR3 runs from the conserved cysteine through the conserved F or W. The D gene is left open where the match is weak. Clone size, where shown, is once, few, many, or a class for clones that have expanded.

clone size	V gene	D gene	J gene	CDR3 DNA	CDR3 protein
.	TRBV7-9	.	TRBJ2-7	TGTGCCAGCAGCTCTTCCGGGACACGGCCCTACGAGCAGTACTTC	CASSSSGTRPYEQYF
.	TRBV12-3/TRBV12-4	TRBD1	TRBJ1-4	TGTGCCAGCAGTTCGGACAGGGGCGAAAAACTGTTTTTT	CASSSDRGEKLFF
.	TRBV15	TRBD2	TRBJ2-3	TGTGCCACCAGCAGATCGACTAGCGGGAGGGAACCCTCGGCGCAGTATTTT	CATSRSTSGREPSAQYF
.	TRBV7-6	.	TRBJ1-6	TGTGCCAGCAGCCTCGGGACTTTTAATTCACCCCTCCACTTT	CASSLGTFNSPLHF
.	TRBV7-2	TRBD2	TRBJ2-2	TGTGCCAGCAGCCCGACTAGCGGGAGTGTCGGGGAGCTGTTTTTT	CASSPTSGSVGELFF
.	TRBV12-3/TRBV12-4	.	TRBJ2-5	TGTGCCAGCAGTTCTCAACTCAGGGGCACCCAGTACTTC	CASSSQLRGTQYF
few	TRBV4-3	.	TRBJ2-1	TGCGCCAGCAGCCAAGAGGCGTGGAGAAATTACAATGAGCAGTTCTTC	CASSQEAWRNYNEQFF
.	TRBV11-3	TRBD2	TRBJ2-3	TGTGCCAGCAGCCCCGCGGGAGTTTCAGATACGCAGTATTTT	CASSPAGVSDTQYF
.	TRBV2	TRBD1	TRBJ1-1	TGTGCCAGCAGTGAGGGACAGGCAACTTATGAAGCTTTCTTT	CASSEGQATYEAFF
.	TRBV6-2/TRBV6-3	.	TRBJ2-3	TGTGCCAGCAGTTACTCGAAGGTTCAGGGGTCAGATACGCAGTATTTT	CASSYSKVQGSDTQYF
.	TRBV7-2	.	TRBJ1-4	TGTGCCAGCAGCCCTATGACAGGAGCCCTAGATGAAAAACTGTTTTTT	CASSPMTGALDEKLFF
.	TRBV7-8	.	TRBJ2-7	TGTGCCAGCAGCTTACCTAGCCCAACCGAGCAGTACTTC	CASSLPSPTEQYF
.	TRBV15	.	TRBJ1-2	TGTGCCACCAGTAGTAGATTGGAAGGGGGCTACACCTTC	CATSSRLEGGYTF
few	TRBV5-1	TRBD2	TRBJ2-7	TGCGCCAGCAGCCCATCCGCGACTAGCGTCTACGAGCAGTACTTC	CASSPSATSVYEQYF
few	TRBV5-1	TRBD1	TRBJ2-6	TGCGCCAGCAGCTTGTTAACAGGGGGCGCAGGGGCCAACGTCCTGACTTTC	CASSLLTGGAGANVLTF
few	TRBV27	.	TRBJ2-3	TGTGCCAGCACCCCGCACAGGGCAGATACGCAGTATTTT	CASTPHRADTQYF
.	TRBV3-1	TRBD2	TRBJ2-7	TGTGCCAGCAGCCAACAATTCACCGGGACTAGCGAGACCGAGCAGTACTTC	CASSQQFTGTSETEQYF
few	TRBV6-5	.	TRBJ2-1	TGTGCCAGCAGTCCGAGATCCCCAGTCTACAATGAGCAGTTCTTC	CASSPRSPVYNEQFF
.	TRBV29-1	TRBD1	TRBJ2-1	TGCAGCCCCATGACAGGGACAGGGTACAATGAGCAGTTCTTC	CSPMTGTGYNEQFF
few	TRBV5-1	.	TRBJ1-2	TGCGCCAGCAGCGATATCACTCAGGCGGCCAGCACCTTC	CASSDITQAASTF
.	TRBV20-1	.	TRBJ1-5	TGCAGTGCTAGAGGGATGCTTAATCAGCCCCAGCATTTT	CSARGMLNQPQHF
few	TRBV7-6	TRBD1	TRBJ2-3	TGTGCCAGCAGCCCTCGACAGGGTGGGACAGATACGCAGTATTTT	CASSPRQGGTDTQYF
.	TRBV6-5	.	TRBJ2-1	TGTGCCAGCAGTCCCATTGGGAGCTCCTACAATGAGCAGTTCTTC	CASSPIGSSYNEQFF
.	TRBV5-1	.	TRBJ1-2	TGCGCCAGCAGCCTAACCGCCGGGACCGTGGGCTACACCTTC	CASSLTAGTVGYTF
few	TRBV29-1	.	TRBJ1-1	TGCAGCGCCGACCGGGGCCAAGGCACTGAAGCTTTCTTT	CSADRGQGTEAFF
few	TRBV20-1	.	TRBJ2-7	TGCAGTGCCCCGGGACACATCTCCTACGAGCAGTACTTC	CSAPGHISYEQYF
few	TRBV24-1	.	TRBJ2-5	TGTGCCACCAGTGATTTAACGGAAGAGACCCAGTACTTC	CATSDLTEETQYF